This TCR beta chain is drawn from a study of cytomegalovirus exposure and HLA in healthy donors. Study results and caveats: Roughly uniform depth of sequencing across donors was assumed in presence/absence analyses. Serostatus for CMV was the only available immune exposure information.

With 60 Vbeta and 13 Jbeta primers, the PCR was carried out. TCRdb's copy holds only in-frame clones and misses some; the assay was immunoSEQ multiplex PCR. Of approximately 170,000 clones listed, about 63% were seen once; the top ten hold less than 3.5%. About this clone: Its antigen is undetermined. The junction departs from the called germline gene at one end, perhaps through a read error.

The CDR3 contains 14 residues. Germline V CDR1 and CDR2: LNHDA, SQIVND (reference sequence). The sequence derives from a middle-aged woman in good health and CMV-seropositive. Sequenced material: PBMCs. The V gene is TRBV19, the J gene TRBJ1-5; D is undetermined. The DNA of the CDR3 is TGTGCCAGTAGTATTGGATATAGCAATCAGCCCCAGAATTTT. Translation gives CASSIGYSNQPQNF.